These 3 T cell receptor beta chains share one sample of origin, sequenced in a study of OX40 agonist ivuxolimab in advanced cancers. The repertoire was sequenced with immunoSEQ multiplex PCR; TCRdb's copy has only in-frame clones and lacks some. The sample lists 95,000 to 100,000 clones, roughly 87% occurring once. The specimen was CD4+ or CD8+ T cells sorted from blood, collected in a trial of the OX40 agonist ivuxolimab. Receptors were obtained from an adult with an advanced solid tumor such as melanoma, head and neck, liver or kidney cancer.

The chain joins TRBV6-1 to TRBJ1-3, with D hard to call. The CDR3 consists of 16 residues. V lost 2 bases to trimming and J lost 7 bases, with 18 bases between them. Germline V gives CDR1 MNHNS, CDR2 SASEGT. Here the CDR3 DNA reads TGTGCCAGCAGTGAACAAGGAACAGCTGGAGGGAACACCATATATTTT. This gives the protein CASSEQGTAGGNTIYF.

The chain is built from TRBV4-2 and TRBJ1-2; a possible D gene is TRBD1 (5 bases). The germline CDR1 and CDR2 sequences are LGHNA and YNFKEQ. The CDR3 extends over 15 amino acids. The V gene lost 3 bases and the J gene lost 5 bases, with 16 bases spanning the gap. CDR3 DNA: TGTGCCAGCAGCCAGAGCCCCGGGACTACGTATGGCTACACCTTC. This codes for CASSQSPGTTYGYTF.

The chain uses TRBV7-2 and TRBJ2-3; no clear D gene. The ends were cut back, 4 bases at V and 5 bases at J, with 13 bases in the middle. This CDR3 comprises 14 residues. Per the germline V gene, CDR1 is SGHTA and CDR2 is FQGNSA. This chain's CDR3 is CASSSRAAGDTQYF. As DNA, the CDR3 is TGTGCCAGCAGCTCCCGGGCCGCAGGAGATACGCAGTATTTT. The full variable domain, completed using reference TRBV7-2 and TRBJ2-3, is GAGVSQSPSNKVTEKGKDVELRCDPISGHTALYWYRQSLGQGLEFLIYFQGNSAPDKSGLPSDRFSAERTGGSVSTLTIQRTQQEDSAVYLCASSSRAAGDTQYFGPGTRLTVL.